This T cell receptor beta chain was identified in a study of tumor and adjacent non-tumor tissue in lung cancer (dated by TCRdb to between 2018 and 2020). General notes on the study: Of the cohort, 12 patients had adenocarcinoma, 2 had squamous cell carcinoma and 1 had small cell lung cancer. The roughly 15 patients were aged roughly 30 to 85 years, included 10 men and 5 women, and had TNM stage I to III disease. A total of approximately 130,000,000 productive TCRbeta reads were generated by sequencing, corresponding to an average of approximately 4 million reads per sample. The study compared bulk TCRbeta repertoires between lung tumor tissue and matched distant non-tumor lung tissue from over twelve lung cancer patients. A few dozen paired specimens, one tumor and one normal lung sample per patient, were profiled by TCRbeta CDR3 sequencing.

Library method: multiplex PCR. The data were produced on an Illumina HiSeq 2500. TCRbeta libraries were constructed through three rounds of nested PCR with primers (Table S4) according to protocols modified from ARM-PCR. PCR products of 200-500 bp were gel-excised and purified with the QIAquick gel extraction kit before sequencing. In the source study's methods: Reads were cleaned using Trimmomatic, were merged into complete CDR3 sequences using FLASH, and were assigned to V(D)J germline segments using MiTCR. Clonal diversity was computed as the inverse Simpson's index with VDJtools. A read counted as productive if the sequence was in-frame and lacked a premature stop codon. Through fastp at Q25 and MiXCR, TCRdb rebuilt clones from the public reads, retaining in-frame beta chains. Here each entry gathers all rows of one CDR3 protein and keeps the most common genes and DNA. The V and J calls shown here were made by TCRdb, not taken from the authors' results. Across this sample there are about 77,000 distinct CDR3 sequences, with 76% seen only once. The ten largest clones represent 40% of the sample.

To note about this clonotype: Its specific antigen is unknown. Per-base qualities were not stored, and no clone one base away is much larger.

Paper-wide results and their limitations: Neither the sequencing platform nor unique molecular identifiers are named or mentioned anywhere in the methods. TCR diversity was significantly higher in younger patients, and greater tumor TCR diversity was associated with shorter overall survival and shorter disease-free survival. Tumor tissue showed significantly higher TCR diversity (inverse Simpson) than normal lung tissue, at roughly 390 vs 170 (P = 0.0075, Mann-Whitney U test). Because peripheral blood was not sequenced, blood TCRbeta repertoires in the lung cancer patients of the study were not examined. The top 100 clones made up a significantly larger cumulative share of the repertoire in normal lung than in tumor tissue. Only approximately 16 patients were included in the cohort, and the need for larger samples and more detailed clinical data was noted by the authors.

RNA was isolated from bulk, unsorted tissue, and RNA quality was assessed with a NanoDrop ND-1000 and an Agilent 2100. Normal lung samples were distant non-tumor tissue taken more than 3 cm from the tumor edge. The donors were newly diagnosed lung cancer patients admitted for thoracic surgery in China from August to November 2014 who had not received prior chemotherapy. Anyone who had undergone radiotherapy or chemotherapy before, or who had another cancer at the same time, was left out of the study. Pieces of surgical tissue measuring about 1-2 cm3 were kept in RNAlater solution and stored at -80 degrees C until use. The CDR3 goes from the cysteine to the phenylalanine over 14 residues. The sequence is cut down to CDR3 DNA, 42 bases in frame from base 1. Via the germline V gene, CDR1 is ENHRY and CDR2 SYGVKD.

The V and J segments used are TRBV10-3 and TRBJ2-7; TRBD1 aligns with 8 central bases. The TCR originated in a man between 65 and 85 years old with non-small cell lung cancer. The sample was distant non-tumor lung tissue. In nucleotides, the sequence is TGTGTCTGCGCAACCGGGACAGGCCCCTACGAGCAGTACTTC. Translated, this gives CVCATGTGPYEQYF.